A selection of T cell receptor beta chains follows, all from one sample in a study of vaccination and CD4 T cells after COVID-19. TCRdb reanalysed the PCR reads using MiXCR and keeps one entry per CDR3 protein. There are some 14,000 distinct CDR3 sequences in the sample; 55% to 70% occur only once, and more than 5% lies in the top ten. Their antigen targets remain unknown. The source material was CD4+ T cells from blood, cultured in vitro. All receptors derive from a human donor who had recovered from COVID-19. CDR3s include the opening cysteine and the closing phenylalanine or tryptophan. The D gene is left open where the match is weak. Size is stated for part of the rows, as once, few or many counts, or as a class when the clone is expanded.

D: -; V: TRBV24-1; size: few; J: TRBJ1-5; CDR3: CATSDLSGDQPQHF; DNA: TGTGCCACCAGTGATTTATCAGGGGATCAGCCCCAGCATTTT
D: -; V: TRBV20-1; size: -; J: TRBJ1-1; CDR3: CSAPGREVRTEAFF; DNA: TGCAGTGCTCCTGGTAGAGAAGTCCGCACTGAAGCTTTCTTT
D: TRBD1; V: TRBV6-1; size: -; J: TRBJ1-3; CDR3: CATKPGTGVEGNTIYF; DNA: TGTGCCACCAAGCCCGGGACAGGGGTTGAGGGAAACACCATATATTTT
D: TRBD2; V: TRBV24-1; size: few; J: TRBJ2-5; CDR3: CATSEPAGAGETQYF; DNA: TGTGCCACCAGTGAGCCAGCGGGAGCGGGGGAGACCCAGTACTTC
D: TRBD1; V: TRBV7-8; size: -; J: TRBJ2-5; CDR3: CASSRGRGPEETQYF; DNA: TGTGCCAGCAGCCGAGGAAGGGGGCCAGAAGAGACCCAGTACTTC
D: -; V: TRBV20-1; size: -; J: TRBJ1-6; CDR3: CSARGLYNSPLHF; DNA: TGCAGTGCTAGGGGACTTTATAATTCACCCCTCCACTTT
D: -; V: TRBV7-2; size: -; J: TRBJ1-1; CDR3: CASSSSGSSSLMNTEAFF; DNA: TGTGCCAGCAGCTCCTCGGGGTCCTCCTCCCTTATGAACACTGAAGCTTTCTTT
D: -; V: TRBV15; size: -; J: TRBJ1-5; CDR3: CATSRDPENQPQHF; DNA: TGTGCCACCAGCAGAGATCCCGAGAATCAGCCCCAGCATTTT
D: -; V: TRBV12-3/TRBV12-4; size: few; J: TRBJ2-5; CDR3: CASSLQETQYF; DNA: TGTGCCAGCAGCCTGCAAGAGACCCAGTACTTC
D: -; V: TRBV20-1; size: -; J: TRBJ1-5; CDR3: CSARRLNSNQPQHF; DNA: TGCAGTGCTAGAAGACTAAATAGCAATCAGCCCCAGCATTTT
D: TRBD2; V: TRBV6-2/TRBV6-3; size: -; J: TRBJ2-1; CDR3: CASSYQLTGGSEQFF; DNA: TGTGCCAGCAGTTACCAGTTAACGGGAGGATCTGAGCAGTTCTTC
D: -; V: TRBV20-1; size: -; J: TRBJ2-7; CDR3: CSARGGSEQYF; DNA: TGCAGTGCTAGGGGTGGGAGCGAGCAGTACTTC
D: -; V: TRBV6-1; size: -; J: TRBJ2-7; CDR3: CASSHLAGVGDEQYF; DNA: TGTGCCAGCAGCCACCTAGCAGGGGTGGGGGACGAGCAGTACTTC
D: -; V: TRBV19; size: -; J: TRBJ1-1; CDR3: CASRIRGPNTEAFF; DNA: TGTGCCAGTAGGATCAGGGGCCCGAACACTGAAGCTTTCTTT
D: TRBD2; V: TRBV2; size: -; J: TRBJ2-3; CDR3: CASKGLVGTDTQYF; DNA: TGTGCCAGCAAGGGACTAGTGGGTACAGATACGCAGTATTTT
D: -; V: TRBV6-1; size: -; J: TRBJ2-1; CDR3: CASSQQGGAYNEQFF; DNA: TGTGCCAGCAGCCAACAGGGAGGGGCCTACAATGAGCAGTTCTTC
D: TRBD2; V: TRBV7-8; size: -; J: TRBJ2-3; CDR3: CASSVTSGWGPDTQYF; DNA: TGTGCCAGCAGCGTGACTAGCGGGTGGGGCCCAGATACGCAGTATTTT
D: -; V: TRBV10-3; size: -; J: TRBJ1-6; CDR3: CAISEQGVGNSPLHF; DNA: TGTGCCATCAGTGAACAGGGAGTTGGGAATTCACCCCTCCACTTT
D: TRBD2; V: TRBV6-1; size: -; J: TRBJ2-7; CDR3: CASRRLAGVPYEQYF; DNA: TGTGCCAGCAGGCGGCTAGCGGGGGTCCCCTACGAGCAGTACTTC
D: -; V: TRBV19; size: -; J: TRBJ1-5; CDR3: CASSLGLPEPQHF; DNA: TGTGCCAGTAGCCTGGGACTGCCCGAGCCCCAGCATTTT
D: -; V: TRBV12-3/TRBV12-4; size: once; J: TRBJ1-5; CDR3: CASSFGVYSNQPQHF; DNA: TGTGCCAGCAGTTTCGGGGTGTATAGCAATCAGCCCCAGCATTTT
D: TRBD2; V: TRBV19; size: -; J: TRBJ2-3; CDR3: CASSSAGGVDTQYF; DNA: TGTGCCAGTAGTTCAGCGGGAGGAGTAGATACGCAGTATTTT
D: -; V: TRBV25-1; size: -; J: TRBJ1-1; CDR3: CASSESYSLSEAFF; DNA: TGTGCCAGCAGTGAATCTTACAGCTTAAGTGAAGCTTTCTTT
D: -; V: TRBV5-1; size: -; J: TRBJ1-1; CDR3: CASRYSNTEAFF; DNA: TGCGCCAGCCGATACAGTAACACTGAAGCTTTCTTT
D: TRBD1; V: TRBV12-3/TRBV12-4; size: -; J: TRBJ1-5; CDR3: CASSPQGAPPNF; DNA: TGTGCCAGCAGTCCCCAGGGGGCTCCCCCGAATTTT
D: -; V: TRBV7-9; size: once; J: TRBJ2-1; CDR3: CASSLALGGSYNEQFF; DNA: TGTGCCAGCAGCTTAGCGCTAGGGGGCTCCTACAATGAGCAGTTCTTC
D: -; V: TRBV28; size: -; J: TRBJ1-6; CDR3: CASCMSQGASIGTLHF; DNA: TGTGCCAGCTGTATGTCCCAGGGTGCCTCAATCGGGACCCTCCACTTT
D: -; V: TRBV6-1; size: few; J: TRBJ1-6; CDR3: CASSLDSSRPYNSPLHF; DNA: TGTGCCAGCAGCCTAGACAGCTCGAGACCCTATAATTCACCCCTCCACTTT
D: TRBD1; V: TRBV30; size: once; J: TRBJ2-2; CDR3: CAWRSGTASTGELFF; DNA: TGTGCCTGGAGGTCCGGGACAGCTAGCACCGGGGAGCTGTTTTTT
D: -; V: TRBV20-1; size: -; J: TRBJ2-1; CDR3: CSARNRVKVGQEQFF; DNA: TGCAGTGCTAGGAACAGGGTAAAAGTCGGTCAGGAGCAGTTCTTC
D: -; V: TRBV11-1; size: few; J: TRBJ2-1; CDR3: CASSPAQGSYNEQFF; DNA: TGTGCCAGCAGCCCCGCCCAGGGCTCCTACAATGAGCAGTTCTTC
D: -; V: TRBV2; size: -; J: TRBJ1-3; CDR3: CASRSGTSGNTIYF; DNA: TGTGCCAGCAGGTCCGGGACCTCTGGAAACACCATATATTTT
D: -; V: TRBV6-4; size: few; J: TRBJ1-2; CDR3: CASSGPGGYGYTF; DNA: TGTGCCAGCAGTGGCCCAGGAGGCTATGGCTACACCTTC
D: -; V: TRBV20-1; size: -; J: TRBJ2-3; CDR3: CSALPGGGYTDTQYF; DNA: TGCAGTGCTTTACCGGGTGGCGGCTACACAGATACGCAGTATTTT
D: -; V: TRBV19; size: -; J: TRBJ2-3; CDR3: CASSTSLGGGGTDTQYF; DNA: TGTGCCAGTAGTACCTCGCTGGGGGGCGGAGGCACAGATACGCAGTATTTT
D: -; V: TRBV11-2; size: -; J: TRBJ1-1; CDR3: CASSLAGTDTEAFF; DNA: TGTGCCAGCAGCTTAGCCGGGACGGACACTGAAGCTTTCTTT
D: -; V: TRBV15; size: few; J: TRBJ2-7; CDR3: CATSRDREDEQYF; DNA: TGTGCCACCAGCAGAGATCGAGAGGACGAGCAGTACTTC
D: -; V: TRBV23-1; size: -; J: TRBJ2-7; CDR3: CASSQTGRGHEQYF; DNA: TGCGCCAGCAGTCAAACGGGGAGAGGCCACGAGCAGTACTTC
D: -; V: TRBV20-1; size: once; J: TRBJ2-3; CDR3: CSAEAQGRPDTQYF; DNA: TGCAGTGCTGAGGCACAGGGTCGGCCAGATACGCAGTATTTT
D: -; V: TRBV4-2; size: -; J: TRBJ1-2; CDR3: CASSSDSYTF; DNA: TGTGCCAGCAGCTCTGATTCCTACACCTTC
D: -; V: TRBV19; size: -; J: TRBJ1-2; CDR3: CASSTDGRWGYTF; DNA: TGTGCCAGTAGTACGGACGGCCGATGGGGCTACACCTTC
D: -; V: TRBV7-9; size: -; J: TRBJ2-5; CDR3: CASSRGDQETQYF; DNA: TGTGCCAGCAGCAGGGGAGACCAAGAGACCCAGTACTTC
D: -; V: TRBV6-1; size: -; J: TRBJ2-7; CDR3: CASRATAGDSYEQYF; DNA: TGTGCCAGCAGGGCCACGGCAGGGGATTCCTACGAGCAGTACTTC
D: -; V: TRBV6-1; size: -; J: TRBJ1-5; CDR3: CASSEGPHDSNQPQHF; DNA: TGTGCCAGCAGTGAAGGCCCGCACGATAGCAATCAGCCCCAGCATTTT
D: -; V: TRBV2; size: -; J: TRBJ1-5; CDR3: CASLGERNQPQHF; DNA: TGTGCCTCCCTGGGGGAAAGGAATCAGCCCCAGCATTTT
D: -; V: TRBV15; size: few; J: TRBJ1-1; CDR3: CATSRAGDRKAFF; DNA: TGTGCCACCAGCAGAGCCGGCGACAGAAAAGCTTTCTTT
D: -; V: TRBV30; size: -; J: TRBJ1-6; CDR3: CAWSAGAPLHF; DNA: TGTGCCTGGAGTGCCGGGGCGCCCCTCCACTTT
D: -; V: TRBV6-1; size: -; J: TRBJ1-1; CDR3: CASRAGDNTEAFF; DNA: TGTGCCAGCAGAGCGGGAGATAACACTGAAGCTTTCTTT
D: TRBD1; V: TRBV7-6; size: -; J: TRBJ2-7; CDR3: CASSLASGQGEQYF; DNA: TGTGCCAGCAGCTTAGCATCCGGACAGGGCGAGCAGTACTTC
D: -; V: TRBV20-1; size: -; J: TRBJ1-1; CDR3: CSASDPNRVYTEAFF; DNA: TGCAGTGCTAGTGATCCTAACAGGGTGTACACTGAAGCTTTCTTT
D: -; V: TRBV28; size: -; J: TRBJ1-2; CDR3: CASREGSDYGYTF; DNA: TGTGCCAGCAGGGAGGGGTCGGACTATGGCTACACCTTC
D: TRBD1; V: TRBV7-8; size: few; J: TRBJ1-5; CDR3: CASSSYRQGGNQPQHF; DNA: TGTGCCAGCAGCTCCTACCGACAGGGGGGCAATCAGCCCCAGCATTTT
D: -; V: TRBV6-2/TRBV6-3; size: -; J: TRBJ2-3; CDR3: CASTHRADTQYF; DNA: TGTGCCAGCACCCATAGGGCAGATACGCAGTATTTT
D: TRBD1; V: TRBV29-1; size: -; J: TRBJ2-3; CDR3: CSVGGYRGPTDTQYF; DNA: TGCAGCGTTGGGGGGTACAGGGGACCCACAGATACGCAGTATTTT
D: -; V: TRBV27; size: once; J: TRBJ2-5; CDR3: CASSLNYGETQYF; DNA: TGTGCCAGCAGTCTGAATTACGGGGAGACCCAGTACTTC
D: -; V: TRBV30; size: -; J: TRBJ1-2; CDR3: CAWSNKGYGYTF; DNA: TGTGCCTGGAGTAACAAGGGGTATGGCTACACCTTC